A single T cell receptor (beta chain) is shown here with its context. Its target is unknown. Attachment of unique molecular identifiers to individual cDNA molecules was performed. TCRdb re-derived calls from the 5' RACE reads in MiXCR, one entry per CDR3 protein. Here the sample spans under 60,000 distinct CDR3 sequences, roughly 13% being singletons. The data are from a study of early T cells in non-severe SARS-CoV-2 infection. For the study at large: Bulk RNA isolated from unsorted whole blood underwent sequencing; chains were not paired. Notes on the study in general: Sequences matched to VDJdb favored anti-spike CD8 responses, while private and CD4 specificities were missed.

This sequence originates from an adult who was a healthcare worker with PCR-confirmed SARS-CoV-2 infection or an uninfected control (not recorded which). Sequenced material: whole blood.

CDR3 amino acids: CASSPLYSSYEQYF. The CDR3 coding sequence is TGTGCCAGCAGCCCCTTGTATTCCTCCTACGAGCAGTACTTC. The V and J genes are TRBV7-9 and TRBJ2-7; D ambiguous. Germline V gives CDR1 SEHNR, CDR2 FQNEAQ (reference sequence). Between the trimmed V and J ends, which lost 5 bases and 0 bases, there was a span of 11 bases. The CDR3 consists of 14 residues.